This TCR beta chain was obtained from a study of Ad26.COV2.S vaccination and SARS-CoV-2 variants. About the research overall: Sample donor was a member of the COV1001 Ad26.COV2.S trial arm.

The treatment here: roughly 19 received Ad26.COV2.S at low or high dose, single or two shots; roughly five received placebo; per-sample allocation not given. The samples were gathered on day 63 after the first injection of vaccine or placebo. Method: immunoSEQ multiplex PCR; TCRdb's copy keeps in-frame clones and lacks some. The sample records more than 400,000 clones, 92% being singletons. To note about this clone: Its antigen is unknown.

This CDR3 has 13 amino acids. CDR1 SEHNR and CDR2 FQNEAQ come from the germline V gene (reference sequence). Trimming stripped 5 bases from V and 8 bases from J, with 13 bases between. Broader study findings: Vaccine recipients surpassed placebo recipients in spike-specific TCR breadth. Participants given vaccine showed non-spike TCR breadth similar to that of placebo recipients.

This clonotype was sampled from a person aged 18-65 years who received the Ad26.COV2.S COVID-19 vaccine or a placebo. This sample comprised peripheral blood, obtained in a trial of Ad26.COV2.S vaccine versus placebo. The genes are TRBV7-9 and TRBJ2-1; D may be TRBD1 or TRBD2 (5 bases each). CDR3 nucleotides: TGTGCCAGCAGCCCAAGGGACGGGGATGAGCAGTTCTTC. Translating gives CASSPRDGDEQFF.